This T cell receptor beta chain was identified during a study of T cell repertoires in cytomegalovirus infection. V dropped 2 bases and J dropped 0 bases, with 11 bases sitting between them. Germline V gene data show CDR1 as SGHVS and CDR2 as FNYEAQ. CDR3 length: 16 residues. TCRdb re-analysed the reads in MiXCR, keeping a single row per CDR3 protein. The sample contains some 680,000 distinct CDR3 sequences, 35% to 45% of which appear only once. This clonotype was observed a single time. This clonotype was obtained from a human donor in good health (CMV status not recorded). Some clones in this sample may be carry-over from other donors' samples. Source material: PBMCs. The rearrangement links TRBV7-6 to TRBJ1-3; D gene unclear. This CDR3 is CASSLSEISSGNTIYF. The CDR3 nucleotides read TGTGCCAGCAGCTTATCGGAGATTAGCTCTGGAAACACCATATATTTT.